A single sample gave rise to the 32 T cell receptor beta chains below, sequenced in a study of neurological immune-mediated disorders. TCRdb fed the 5' RACE reads into MiXCR, producing one record per CDR3 protein. The top ten clones hold 5.8% of a sample with almost 30,000 distinct CDR3 sequences, about 12% of them seen once. The material sequenced was PBMCs. The source of these receptors is a woman in her sixties in good health.

This clonotype was seen ten or more times. The V call is TRBV6-2 or TRBV6-3, the J call TRBJ1-2, with a weak D call TRBD1 (6 bases). The CDR3 totals 15 residues. Looked up from germline, CDR1 is MNHEY and CDR2 is SVGEGT. Trimming took 2 bases from V and 5 from J, leaving 15 bases between them. The chain's CDR3 is CASSYDPTGTYGYTF. CDR3 in DNA: TGTGCCAGCAGTTACGACCCTACAGGGACGTATGGCTACACCTTC.

There are many counts of this clonotype. V and J are TRBV12-3 or TRBV12-4 and TRBJ2-3; possibly TRBD1 for D (6 bases). This CDR3 is 16 amino acids long. V lost 7 bases and J lost 0, with 17 bases in between. CDR3 coding DNA: TGTGCCAGCACCCTCGGACAGTTGCGTAGCACAGATACGCAGTATTTT. This codes for CASTLGQLRSTDTQYF.

This clonotype was detected ten times or more. This sequence joins TRBV7-9 and TRBJ1-1; tentative D call: TRBD1 (5 bases). CDR1 SEHNR and CDR2 FQNEAQ come from the germline V gene (reference sequence). Trimming removed 1 base from V and 4 bases from J, with 7 bases in between. The CDR3 runs 13 residues. DNA for the CDR3: TGTGCCAGCAGCTTAGAAGGGGTCACTGAAGCTTTCTTT. Its protein is CASSLEGVTEAFF.

This clonotype was detected many times. The chain has TRBV27 and TRBJ1-1; weak D call: TRBD1 (6 bases). Germline V gene lookup returns CDR1 MNHEY and CDR2 SMNVEV (reference sequence). Trimming shortened V by 3 bases and J by 3 bases, and 11 bases separated the two germline ends. The CDR3 has 14 amino acids. CDR3 sequence (DNA): TGTGCCAGCAGTTTCTACAGGGCGCACACTGAAGCTTTCTTT. It encodes CASSFYRAHTEAFF.

The table lists this clonotype with many counts. The rearrangement uses TRBV16 and TRBJ1-3; D gene ambiguous. V was cut by 5 bases and J by 0 bases, with 20 bases left in between. The germline CDR1 and CDR2 sequences are KGHSY and FQNENV. This CDR3 contains 18 residues. The CDR3 region is CASSEVLQFESSGNTIYF. The CDR3 bases are TGTGCCAGCAGCGAGGTACTCCAGTTCGAGAGCTCTGGAAACACCATATATTTT.

This clonotype was seen many times. The chain recombines TRBV4-3 with TRBJ2-5; D tentatively fits TRBD1 or TRBD2 (6 bases each). The CDR3 sequence is 15 residues long. Trimming removed 5 bases from V and 5 bases from J, with 18 bases in between. The germline CDR1 and CDR2 sequences are LGHNA and YSLEER. The CDR3 is CASSTRGGGGETQYF. As DNA, the CDR3 is TGCGCCAGCAGCACCCGGGGCGGAGGGGGGGAGACCCAGTACTTC.

In this sample, this clonotype turned up many times. The V and J genes are TRBV6-5 and TRBJ2-5; D possibly matches TRBD1 or TRBD2 (5 bases each). V lost 4 bases and J 1 base, leaving 7 bases between the germline ends. Germline CDR1 reads MNHEY; CDR2 reads SVGAGI. The CDR3 covers 13 residues. CDR3 residues: CASSWDGQETQYF. In nucleotides, the CDR3 is TGTGCCAGCAGTTGGGACGGCCAAGAGACCCAGTACTTC.

Many counts were recorded for this clonotype. This rearrangement joins TRBV5-1 to TRBJ2-5; D is undetermined. Germline CDR1 reads SGHRS; CDR2 reads YFSETQ. The ends were cut back, 3 bases at V and 1 base at J, with 19 bases in the middle. The CDR3 loop spans 17 amino acids. The CDR3, as DNA: TGCGCCAGCAGCTCCGGACCGGTGGGCGGATTCCAAGAGACCCAGTACTTC. Amino acids: CASSSGPVGGFQETQYF. The variable domain in full, completed from reference TRBV5-1 and TRBJ2-5, reads KAGVTQTPRYLIKTRGQQVTLSCSPISGHRSVSWYQQTPGQGLQFLFEYFSETQRNKGNFPGRFSGRQFSNSRSEMNVSTLELGDSALYLCASSSGPVGGFQETQYFGPGTRLLVL.

This clonotype was counted ten times or more. The chain links TRBV20-1 to TRBJ1-6, with D possibly being TRBD1 (5 bases). V was shortened by 6 bases and J by 14 bases, with 17 bases between the two germline ends. The CDR3 sequence is 12 residues long. CDR1 and CDR2 (germline): DFQATT, SNEGSKA (reference sequence). The CDR3 reads CSATDSLGTLHF. CDR3 coding DNA: TGCAGTGCAACTGACAGTCTCGGCACCCTCCACTTT.

This clonotype was seen many times. The chain carries TRBV5-6 and TRBJ2-1; D uncertain. Germline values: CDR1 SGHDT, CDR2 YYEEEE. The CDR3 contains 15 residues. V lost 2 bases to trimming and J lost 6 bases, with 15 bases between them. CDR3 residues: CASSFGYSFVNEQFF. The CDR3 DNA reads as TGTGCCAGCAGCTTTGGATACAGCTTCGTCAATGAGCAGTTCTTC.

This clonotype was counted at least ten times. J is TRBJ1-2 and V is TRBV6-1; D unresolved. V was shortened by 1 base and J by 4 bases, with 13 bases between the two germline ends. This CDR3 spans 15 amino acids. Germline V lookup: CDR1 MNHNS, CDR2 SASEGT. CDR3 sequence: CASSEGPGEGYGYTF. CDR3 in DNA: TGTGCCAGCAGTGAAGGCCCTGGAGAGGGCTATGGCTACACCTTC.

At least ten counts were recorded for this clonotype. The rearrangement joins TRBV5-4 to TRBJ2-5; a possible D gene is TRBD2 (5 bases). Between the trimmed V and J ends, which lost 2 bases and 5 bases, there was a span of 22 bases. Germline loops: CDR1 SGHNT, CDR2 YYREEE (reference sequence). This CDR3 has 17 amino acids. CDR3 nucleotide sequence: TGTGCCAGCAGCTTTTCCTTGGTCTATGGGAGCCGGGAGACCCAGTACTTC. The encoded protein is CASSFSLVYGSRETQYF.

This clonotype was seen repeatedly, ten times or more. This chain connects TRBV12-3 or TRBV12-4 to TRBJ2-7; D remains ambiguous. V lost 0 bases and J 6 bases, leaving 9 bases between the germline ends. CDR3 length equals 13 residues. This chain's CDR3 is CASSLARGSEQYF. The CDR3 DNA is TGTGCCAGCAGTTTAGCCCGAGGCTCCGAGCAGTACTTC.

This clonotype was counted at least ten times. The genes are TRBV29-1 and TRBJ1-5, with D unclear. The CDR3 has 13 amino acids. Germline V CDR1 and CDR2: SQVTM, ANQGSEA. The germline V and J ends were trimmed by 1 base and 6 bases, with 10 bases remaining between them. DNA of the CDR3: TGCAGCGTTGAAGGTGCCGAGGGTCAGCCCCAGCATTTT. Translation gives CSVEGAEGQPQHF.

This clonotype was recorded at least ten times. V usage is TRBV10-3 and J usage is TRBJ2-7; 9 bases are shared with TRBD1. This CDR3 contains 13 residues. V shed 6 bases, J shed 5 bases, and the junction held 5 bases outside the gene matches. CDR1 is ENHRY, CDR2 SYGVKD, per germline. The DNA for the CDR3 is TGTGCCATCAGGGGGACAGGGTCAGACGAGCAGTACTTC. It translates to CAIRGTGSDEQYF.

This clonotype was seen at least ten times. The chain employs TRBV7-2 and TRBJ1-1, with D hard to call. The V and J ends lost 5 bases and 11 bases respectively, with 21 bases between them. Germline V lookup: CDR1 SGHTA, CDR2 FQGNSA. The CDR3 contains 14 residues. In DNA, the CDR3 is TGTGCCAGCAGCCCCCGCCGCGGGCCCCTGGTCGCTTTCTTT. Its translation: CASSPRRGPLVAFF. Looking up the rest from reference TRBV7-2 and TRBJ1-1 gives the full variable domain: GAGVSQSPSNKVTEKGKDVELRCDPISGHTALYWYRQSLGQGLEFLIYFQGNSAPDKSGLPSDRFSAERTGGSVSTLTIQRTQQEDSAVYLCASSPRRGPLVAFFGQGTRLTVV.

This clonotype was detected many times. The V and J genes are TRBV5-1 and TRBJ1-5, with unresolved D. Trimming pared 1 base from V and 5 bases from J, leaving 7 bases between. The CDR3 length is 13 residues. The V gene's germline CDR1 is SGHRS and CDR2 YFSETQ. The CDR3 is CASSLWTDQPQHF. CDR3 DNA sequence: TGCGCCAGCAGCTTGTGGACGGATCAGCCCCAGCATTTT.

This clonotype came up many times. V gene TRBV20-1 combines with J gene TRBJ1-1, with a tentative D call TRBD1 (5 bases). In germline, CDR1 is DFQATT, CDR2 SNEGSKA (reference sequence). The CDR3 is 14 amino acids. V lost 0 bases, J lost 1 base, and 9 bases lay in between. The CDR3 region has the DNA TGCAGTGCTAGAGATGGACACGCGAACACTGAAGCTTTCTTT. This sequence encodes CSARDGHANTEAFF.

This clonotype was counted ten times or more. The chain joins TRBV20-1 to TRBJ2-5, with 9 positions matching TRBD2. The trim removed 1 base at V and 4 bases at J, leaving 4 bases unmatched. The CDR3 has 14 residues. Germline CDR1 is DFQATT and CDR2 is SNEGSKA (reference sequence). CDR3 DNA: TGCAGTGCTAGAGGGACTAGCGCCTCAGAGACCCAGTACTTC. This codes for CSARGTSASETQYF.

This clonotype has ten or more counts. The V call is TRBV20-1, the J call TRBJ2-1; weak D call: TRBD2 (6 bases). The germline V gene has CDR1 DFQATT and CDR2 SNEGSKA (reference sequence). Trimming cost V 6 bases and J 5 bases, with 20 bases left between them. This CDR3 comprises 15 residues. The CDR3 DNA reads as TGCAGTGCCCCAAAGGACTACCGACCCAACAATGAGCAGTTCTTC. Its translation: CSAPKDYRPNNEQFF.

The gene calls are TRBV6-6 and TRBJ1-1; a possible D gene is TRBD1 (5 bases). The CDR3 runs to 12 residues. CDR1 and CDR2 from the germline V gene are MNHNY and SVGAGI (reference sequence). The DNA for the CDR3 is TGTTCTAGCCGGGACGGTCCCTTTGAAGCTTTCTTT. As protein: CSSRDGPFEAFF.

This clonotype was counted at least ten times. The chain uses TRBV21-1 and TRBJ2-3; TRBD1, the D gene given by the table, was not confirmed from the DNA. TRBV21-1 is deemed a pseudogene. The CDR3 covers 17 residues. CDR3 nucleotides: TGTGCCAGCAGCAAAGTGAACCGGGAAGGACTAACAGATACGCAGTATTTT. Protein product: CASSKVNREGLTDTQYF.

The chain carries TRBV7-2 and TRBJ2-7, with D possibly TRBD1 on 6 matching bases. Trimming took 1 base from V and 0 from J, leaving 7 bases between them. CDR1 and CDR2 (germline): SGHTA, FQGNSA. The CDR3 covers 14 residues. In DNA, the CDR3 is TGTGCCAGCAGCTTAGGGGGACACTCCTACGAGCAGTACTTC. It encodes CASSLGGHSYEQYF.

This clonotype was counted ten times or more. The chain carries TRBV7-2 and TRBJ2-2, with D maybe TRBD2 (5 bases). Germline-derived CDR1 and CDR2 are SGHTA and FQGNSA. The CDR3 runs to 13 residues. The CDR3 spells CAKRSLAHGELFF. CDR3 DNA sequence: TGTGCGAAGCGCAGCCTAGCCCACGGGGAGCTGTTTTTT.

Worth noting for this clonotype: The junction does not match germline at one end; this may be a read error. The V gene is TRBV29-1, the J gene TRBJ1-2; tentative D call: TRBD1 (6 bases). Germline V gene sequence: CDR1 SQVTM, CDR2 ANQGSEA. This CDR3 comprises 14 residues. The chain's CDR3 is CSAGNREGNYGYTF. The CDR3 nucleotides read TGCAGCGCAGGGAACAGGGAGGGAAACTATGGTTACACCTTC.

This clonotype was counted many times. Germline is not matched at one junction end, which may reflect a read error. The chain has TRBV7-2 and TRBJ2-5; 9 nucleotides agree with TRBD1. Germline assignment: CDR1 SGHTA and CDR2 FQGNSA. CDR3 size: 15 residues. DNA for the CDR3: TGTGCCAGCAGTTTAGACAGGGGGACGGGAGAGACCCAGTACTTC. It encodes CASSLDRGTGETQYF.

Many counts were recorded for this clonotype. The V and J genes are TRBV6-6 and TRBJ1-1; D remains unclear. This CDR3 has 15 residues. The germline gives CDR1 MNHNY, CDR2 SVGAGI (reference sequence). V was trimmed by 7 bases and J by 1 base, leaving 16 bases between them. The CDR3 protein is CASTRFGTTNTEAFF. The CDR3, as DNA: TGTGCCAGCACAAGGTTTGGAACAACGAACACTGAAGCTTTCTTT.

In this sample, this clonotype turned up many times. The chain recombines TRBV20-1 with TRBJ1-6, with D perhaps matching TRBD1 (6 bases). The CDR3 extends over 16 amino acids. Germline CDR1 and CDR2: DFQATT and SNEGSKA (reference sequence). V gave up 3 bases and J gave up 8 bases, with 20 bases separating them. CDR3 protein: CSASVLGRGPHSPLHF. CDR3 bases: TGCAGTGCTAGTGTGCTCGGCCGGGGGCCGCATTCACCCCTCCACTTT.

This clonotype occurred many times. The chain employs TRBV15 and TRBJ1-2, with 7 bases lining up with TRBD1. The germline V gene has CDR1 LNHNV and CDR2 YYDKDF (reference sequence). The ends lost 10 bases at V and 2 bases at J; junction bases unmatched: 13. CDR3 size: 15 residues. CDR3 nucleotides: TGTGCCATTTGGGGCGGGACAGCCCCGAACTATGGCTACACCTTC. Its protein is CAIWGGTAPNYGYTF.

This clonotype was recorded many times. The gene calls are TRBV7-2 and TRBJ1-1, with D hard to call. Germline V gene data show CDR1 as SGHTA and CDR2 as FQGNSA. The length of the CDR3 is 14 residues. Trimming removed 5 bases at V and 2 bases at J, with 12 bases between. CDR3 sequence: CASSPQAANTEAFF. The CDR3 DNA reads as TGTGCCAGCAGCCCCCAGGCCGCTAACACTGAAGCTTTCTTT.

On this clonotype itself: Its ends do not fully match the called genes, so a read error is possible. The chain links TRBV5-6 to TRBJ2-1; 8 positions agree with TRBD1. Germline CDR1 and CDR2: SGHDT and YYEEEE. The CDR3 has 15 amino acids. CDR3 sequence: CASSLGQGRGNERFF. CDR3 in DNA: TGTGCCAGCAGCTTGGGACAGGGGAGAGGGAATGAGCGGTTCTTC. The entire variable domain, with the rest obtained from reference TRBV5-6 and TRBJ2-1, is as follows: DAGVTQSPTHLIKTRGQQVTLRCSPKSGHDTVSWYQQALGQGPQFIFQYYEEEERQRGNFPDRFSGHQFPNYSSELNVNALLLGDSALYLCASSLGQGRGNERFFGPGTRLTVL.

This clonotype was recorded at least ten times. The chain links TRBV7-2 to TRBJ2-2, with TRBD2 matching over 10 bases. The CDR3 has 16 amino acids. CDR1 and CDR2 (germline): SGHTA, FQGNSA. J lost 6 bases, V lost 4 bases, and 8 bases had no gene match. In DNA, the CDR3 is TGTGCCAGCAGCTCCCCCAGCGGGGGGGCGGCCGGGGAGCTGTTTTTT. This sequence encodes CASSSPSGGAAGELFF. Variable domain in full (rest from reference TRBV7-2 and TRBJ2-2): GAGVSQSPSNKVTEKGKDVELRCDPISGHTALYWYRQSLGQGLEFLIYFQGNSAPDKSGLPSDRFSAERTGGSVSTLTIQRTQQEDSAVYLCASSSPSGGAAGELFFGEGSRLTVL.